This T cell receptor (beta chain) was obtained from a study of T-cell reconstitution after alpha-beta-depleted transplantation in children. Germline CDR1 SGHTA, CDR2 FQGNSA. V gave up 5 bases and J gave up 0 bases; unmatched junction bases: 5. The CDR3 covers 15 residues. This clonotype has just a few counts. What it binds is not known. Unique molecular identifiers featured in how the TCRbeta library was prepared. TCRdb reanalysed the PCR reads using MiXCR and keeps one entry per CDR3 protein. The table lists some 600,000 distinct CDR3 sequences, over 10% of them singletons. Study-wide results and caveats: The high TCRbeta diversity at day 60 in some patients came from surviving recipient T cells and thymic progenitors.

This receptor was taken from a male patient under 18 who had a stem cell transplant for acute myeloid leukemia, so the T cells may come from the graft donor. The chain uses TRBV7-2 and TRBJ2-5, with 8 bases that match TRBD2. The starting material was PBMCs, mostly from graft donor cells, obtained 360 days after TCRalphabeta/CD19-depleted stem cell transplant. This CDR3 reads CASSPRTSNQETQYF. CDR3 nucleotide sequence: TGTGCCAGCAGCCCCCGGACTAGCAACCAAGAGACCCAGTACTTC. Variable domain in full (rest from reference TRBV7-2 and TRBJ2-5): GAGVSQSPSNKVTEKGKDVELRCDPISGHTALYWYRQSLGQGLEFLIYFQGNSAPDKSGLPSDRFSAERTGGSVSTLTIQRTQQEDSAVYLCASSPRTSNQETQYFGPGTRLLVL.